The clone carrying this TCR beta chain showed up many times. What it recognizes is unknown. The data derive from a study of CD8 T cells in ankylosing spondylitis. Regarding the study as a whole: One TCR beta motif, made up of several highly homologous variants, appeared characteristic of ankylosing spondylitis blood.

Via MiXCR, TCRdb re-called the 5' RACE reads, giving one row per CDR3 protein. The table includes a few hundred thousand distinct CDR3 sequences, 7% to 9% detected once. V was cut by 7 bases and J by 7 bases, with 16 bases left in between. Germline V CDR1 and CDR2: SGHTA, FQGNSA. The CDR3 loop spans 13 amino acids. V is TRBV7-2 and J is TRBJ1-2; weak D call: TRBD1 (6 bases). The origin of this receptor is a male donor with ankylosing spondylitis. The sequencing input was blood, either unsorted or a sorted T cell fraction (not recorded which). This CDR3 is CASTFRGAGGYTF. CDR3 nucleotide sequence: TGTGCCAGCACCTTTAGGGGGGCAGGTGGCTACACCTTC. Full variable domain (outside the CDR3, taken from reference TRBV7-2 and TRBJ1-2): GAGVSQSPSNKVTEKGKDVELRCDPISGHTALYWYRQSLGQGLEFLIYFQGNSAPDKSGLPSDRFSAERTGGSVSTLTIQRTQQEDSAVYLCASTFRGAGGYTFGSGTRLTVV.